The source of this T cell receptor (beta chain) is a study of shared clonotypes between healthy human individuals. Repertoires were generated with immunoSEQ multiplex PCR, while TCRdb's copy carries only in-frame clones and drops some. The sample shows 400,000 to 600,000 clones, 95% to 97% of them seen only once. Input material: naive CD4+ T cells sorted from blood. As for subset: CD45RA+ positively selected. The sequence was obtained from a woman in her twenties or thirties in good health.

For the CDR3, the DNA is TGTGCCAGCAGCGCACGCTTAGCTAAAGAGGGTAATCTAGGACAGGAGGGGGATCAGCCCCAGCATTTT. Its protein is CASSARLAKEGNLGQEGDQPQHF. V gene TRBV14 combines with J gene TRBJ1-5, with 7 bases that match TRBD1. J gave up 5 bases and V 5 bases, and 33 bases lay outside the gene matches. The CDR3 spans 23 residues. Germline V lookup: CDR1 SGHDN, CDR2 FVKESK. Complete variable domain (other parts from reference TRBV14 and TRBJ1-5): EAGVTQFPSHSVIEKGQTVTLRCDPISGHDNLYWYRRVMGKEIKFLLHFVKESKQDESGMPNNRFLAERTGGTYSTLKVQPAELEDSGVYFCASSARLAKEGNLGQEGDQPQHFGDGTRLSIL.